This T cell receptor beta chain was profiled in a study of shared clonotypes between healthy human individuals. This table comes from immunoSEQ multiplex PCR, and its TCRdb copy is limited to in-frame clones, with some not included. The sample lists about 1 million clones, approximately 72% occurring once. Study-wide results and limits: Larger estimated richness was generally seen in naive subsets than in memory subsets.

This CDR3 comprises 14 residues. The germline V gene has CDR1 SGDLS and CDR2 YYNGEE. The V gene lost 0 bases and the J gene lost 5 bases, with 12 bases spanning the gap. Of note for this clone: The target antigen is unknown.

The TCR comes from a man younger than 35 in good health. Input material: memory CD4+ T cells sorted from blood. Subset denoted: CD45RA-negative fraction. The chain combines TRBV9 with TRBJ2-7; D unclear. In DNA form, the CDR3 reads TGTGCCAGCAGCGTAGGTGGGCTAGTAGACGAGCAGTACTTC. It yields the protein CASSVGGLVDEQYF. The variable domain in full, completed from reference TRBV9 and TRBJ2-7, reads DSGVTQTPKHLITATGQRVTLRCSPRSGDLSVYWYQQSLDQGLQFLIQYYNGEERAKGNILERFSAQQFPDLHSELNLSSLELGDSALYFCASSVGGLVDEQYFGPGTRLTVT.